This TCR beta chain was sequenced for a study of blood T cell repertoires in COVID-19. Turning to the study itself: Acute and convalescent COVID-19 samples came from the United States, Italy and Spain.

Original methodology: Cell counts per sample came from amplifying reference gene primers. Produced via immunoSEQ multiplex PCR; TCRdb's table is partial and in-frame only. The DNA gave D and trimming, while V, J and clone size come from that table. The table has 100,000 or so clones, 80% to 95% seen once. Germline CDR1 is SGHRS and CDR2 is YFSETQ. The CDR3 is 16 amino acids. V was pared by 0 bases and J by 7 bases, with 14 bases between. The V call is TRBV5-1, the J call TRBJ1-6; the D gene is possibly TRBD1 (5 bases). This clonotype was sampled from a man aged 55 to 70 with acute or convalescent COVID-19. The specimen was peripheral blood. The CDR3 DNA reads as TGCGCCAGCAGCTTGGGATTGGGGGGAATCAATTCACCCCTCCACTTT. It is translated as CASSLGLGGINSPLHF.